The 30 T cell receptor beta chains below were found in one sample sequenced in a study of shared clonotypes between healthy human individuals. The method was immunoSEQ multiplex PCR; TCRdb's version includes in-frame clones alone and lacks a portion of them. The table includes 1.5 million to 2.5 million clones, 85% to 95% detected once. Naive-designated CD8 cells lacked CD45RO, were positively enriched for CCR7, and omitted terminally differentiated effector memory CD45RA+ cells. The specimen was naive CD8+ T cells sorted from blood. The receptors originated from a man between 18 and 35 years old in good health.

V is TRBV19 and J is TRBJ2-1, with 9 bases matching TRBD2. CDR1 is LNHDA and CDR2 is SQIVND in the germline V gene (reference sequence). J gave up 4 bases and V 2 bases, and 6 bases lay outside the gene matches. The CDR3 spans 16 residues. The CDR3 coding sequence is TGTGCCAGTAGTATATTGCTAGCGGGATCTTACAATGAGCAGTTCTTC. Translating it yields CASSILLAGSYNEQFF. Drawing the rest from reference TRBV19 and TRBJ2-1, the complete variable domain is DGGITQSPKYLFRKEGQNVTLSCEQNLNHDAMYWYRQDPGQGLRLIYYSQIVNDFQKGDIAEGYSVSREKKESFPLTVTSAQKNPTAFYLCASSILLAGSYNEQFFGPGTRLTVL.

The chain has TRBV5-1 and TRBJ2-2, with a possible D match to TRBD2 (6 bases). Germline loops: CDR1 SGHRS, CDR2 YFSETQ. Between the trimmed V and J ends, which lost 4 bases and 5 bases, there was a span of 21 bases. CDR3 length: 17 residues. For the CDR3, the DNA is TGCGCCAGCAGCGGGAGCTGGGAGGATCTTGGGACCGGGGAGCTGTTTTTT. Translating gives CASSGSWEDLGTGELFF.

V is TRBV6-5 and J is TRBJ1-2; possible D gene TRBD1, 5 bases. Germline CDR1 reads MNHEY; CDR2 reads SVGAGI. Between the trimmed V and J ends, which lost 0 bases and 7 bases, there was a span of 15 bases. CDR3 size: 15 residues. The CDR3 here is CASSYSSGEGIGYTF. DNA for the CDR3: TGTGCCAGCAGTTACTCGAGTGGGGAGGGGATTGGCTACACCTTC.

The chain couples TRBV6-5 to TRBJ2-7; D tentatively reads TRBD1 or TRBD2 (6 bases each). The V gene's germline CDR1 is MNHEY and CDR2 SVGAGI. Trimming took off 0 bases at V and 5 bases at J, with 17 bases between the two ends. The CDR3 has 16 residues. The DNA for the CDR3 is TGTGCCAGCAGTTACTCTTATGGGGGGCTTATCGACGAGCAGTACTTC. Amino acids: CASSYSYGGLIDEQYF.

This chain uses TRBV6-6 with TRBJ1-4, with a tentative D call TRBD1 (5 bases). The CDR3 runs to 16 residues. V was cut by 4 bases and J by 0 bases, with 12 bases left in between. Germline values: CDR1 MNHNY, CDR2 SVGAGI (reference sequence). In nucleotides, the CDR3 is TGTGCCAGCAGTTTTTACGACAGTGCAACTAATGAAAAACTGTTTTTT. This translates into CASSFYDSATNEKLFF.

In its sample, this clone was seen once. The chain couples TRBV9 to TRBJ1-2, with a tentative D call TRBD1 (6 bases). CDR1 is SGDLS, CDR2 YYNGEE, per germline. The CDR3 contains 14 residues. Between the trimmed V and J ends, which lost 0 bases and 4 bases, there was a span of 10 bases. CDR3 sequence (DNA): TGTGCCAGCAGCGTAGCGGCACAGGGCTATGGCTACACCTTC. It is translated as CASSVAAQGYGYTF.

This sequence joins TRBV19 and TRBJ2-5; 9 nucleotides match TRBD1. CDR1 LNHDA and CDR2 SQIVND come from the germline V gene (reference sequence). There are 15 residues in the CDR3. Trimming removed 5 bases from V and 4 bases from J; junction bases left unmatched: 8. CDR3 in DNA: TGTGCCAGTAGTCCCCGGACAGGGGATATAGAGACCCAGTACTTC. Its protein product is CASSPRTGDIETQYF.

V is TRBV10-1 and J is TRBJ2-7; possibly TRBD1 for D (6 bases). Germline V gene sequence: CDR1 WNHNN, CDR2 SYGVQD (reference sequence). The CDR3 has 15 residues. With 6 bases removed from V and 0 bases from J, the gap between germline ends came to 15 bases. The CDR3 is CASSGDIATSYEQYF. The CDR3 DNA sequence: TGCGCCAGCAGCGGGGACATCGCTACCTCCTACGAGCAGTACTTC.

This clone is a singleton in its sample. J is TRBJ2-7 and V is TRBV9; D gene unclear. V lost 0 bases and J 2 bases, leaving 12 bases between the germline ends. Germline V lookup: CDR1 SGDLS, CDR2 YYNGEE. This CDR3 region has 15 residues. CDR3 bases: TGTGCCAGCAGCGTAGCGGGCGGAACCACCTACGAGCAGTACTTC. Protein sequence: CASSVAGGTTYEQYF.

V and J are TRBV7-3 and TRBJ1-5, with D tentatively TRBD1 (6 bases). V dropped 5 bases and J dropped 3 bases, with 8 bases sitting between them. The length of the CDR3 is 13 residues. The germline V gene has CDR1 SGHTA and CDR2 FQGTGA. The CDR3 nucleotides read TGTGCCAGCAGCAGGGACAACAATCAGCCCCAGCATTTT. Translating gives CASSRDNNQPQHF.

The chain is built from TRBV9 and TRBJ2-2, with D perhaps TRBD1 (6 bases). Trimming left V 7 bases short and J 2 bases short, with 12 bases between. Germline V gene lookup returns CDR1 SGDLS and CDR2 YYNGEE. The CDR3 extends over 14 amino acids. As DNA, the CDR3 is TGTGCCAGCCAGAGAGGGGGTAACACCGGGGAGCTGTTTTTT. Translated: CASQRGGNTGELFF.

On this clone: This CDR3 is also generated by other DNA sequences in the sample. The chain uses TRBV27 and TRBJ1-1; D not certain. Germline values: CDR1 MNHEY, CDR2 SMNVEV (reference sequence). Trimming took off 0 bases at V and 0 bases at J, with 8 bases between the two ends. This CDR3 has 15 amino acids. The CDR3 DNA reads TGTGCCAGCAGTTTATCTACGGTTATGAACACTGAAGCTTTCTTT. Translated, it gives CASSLSTVMNTEAFF.

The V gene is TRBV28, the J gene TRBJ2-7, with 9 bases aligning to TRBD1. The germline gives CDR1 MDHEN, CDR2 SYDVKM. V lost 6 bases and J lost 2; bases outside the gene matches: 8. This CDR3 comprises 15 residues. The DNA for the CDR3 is TGTGCCAGCAGCTATGGGACAGGGAGGGCCTACGAGCAGTACTTC. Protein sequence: CASSYGTGRAYEQYF.

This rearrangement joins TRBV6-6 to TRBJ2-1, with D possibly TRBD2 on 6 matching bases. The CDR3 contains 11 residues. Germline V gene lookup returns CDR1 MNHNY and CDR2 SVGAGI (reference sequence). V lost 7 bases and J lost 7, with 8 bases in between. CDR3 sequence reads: CASTGENEQFF. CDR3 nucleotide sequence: TGTGCCAGCACGGGGGAAAATGAGCAGTTCTTC.

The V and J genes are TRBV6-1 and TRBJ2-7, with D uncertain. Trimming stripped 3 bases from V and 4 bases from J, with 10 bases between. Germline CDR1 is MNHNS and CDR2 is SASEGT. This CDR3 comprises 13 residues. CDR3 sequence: CASSDGRYYEQYF. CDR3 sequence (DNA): TGTGCCAGCAGTGACGGACGTTATTACGAGCAGTACTTC.

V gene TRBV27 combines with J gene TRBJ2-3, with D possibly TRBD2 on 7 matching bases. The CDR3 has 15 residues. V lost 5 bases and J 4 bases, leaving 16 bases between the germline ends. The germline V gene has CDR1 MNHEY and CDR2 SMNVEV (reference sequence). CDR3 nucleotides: TGTGCCAGCAGTAAGGTTGCGGGGGCCCCAGATACGCAGTATTTT. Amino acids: CASSKVAGAPDTQYF.

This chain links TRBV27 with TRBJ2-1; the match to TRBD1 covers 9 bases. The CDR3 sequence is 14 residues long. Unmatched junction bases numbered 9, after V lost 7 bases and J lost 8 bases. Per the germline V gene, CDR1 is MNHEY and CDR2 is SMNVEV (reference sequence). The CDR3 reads CASTTTGGADEQFF. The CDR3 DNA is TGTGCCAGCACTACCACAGGGGGCGCGGATGAGCAGTTCTTC.

The CDR3 DNA reads as TGTGCCAGCAGTCTCGGGACTACCGATGGGGATACGCAGTATTTT. This translates into CASSLGTTDGDTQYF. The chain links TRBV5-5 to TRBJ2-3, with 7 positions matching TRBD2. V lost 5 bases and J lost 6; bases outside the gene matches: 12. The CDR3 length is 15 residues. Germline V lookup: CDR1 SGHKS, CDR2 YYEKEE (reference sequence).

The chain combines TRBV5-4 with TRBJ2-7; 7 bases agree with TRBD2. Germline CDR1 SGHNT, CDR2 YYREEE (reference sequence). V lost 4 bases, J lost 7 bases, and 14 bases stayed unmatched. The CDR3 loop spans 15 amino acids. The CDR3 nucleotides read TGTGCCAGCAGCCCGCCTGGACTAGAAGCTGAAGAGCAGTACTTC. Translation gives CASSPPGLEAEEQYF.

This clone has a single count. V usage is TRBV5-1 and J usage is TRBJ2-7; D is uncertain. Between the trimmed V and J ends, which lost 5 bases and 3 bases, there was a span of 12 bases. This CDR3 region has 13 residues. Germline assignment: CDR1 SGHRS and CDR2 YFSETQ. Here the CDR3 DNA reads TGCGCCAGCAGTATGAACCTAAACTACGAGCAGTACTTC. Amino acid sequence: CASSMNLNYEQYF.

CDR3 DNA sequence: TGTGCCAGCAGCTTGACAGGCAACAGGGAGACCCAGTACTTC. It yields the protein CASSLTGNRETQYF. V gene TRBV11-2 combines with J gene TRBJ2-5; possibly TRBD1 for D (6 bases). This CDR3 contains 14 residues. Deletions cut 3 bases from V and 5 bases from J, with 13 bases between. Germline assignment: CDR1 SGHAT and CDR2 FQNNGV.

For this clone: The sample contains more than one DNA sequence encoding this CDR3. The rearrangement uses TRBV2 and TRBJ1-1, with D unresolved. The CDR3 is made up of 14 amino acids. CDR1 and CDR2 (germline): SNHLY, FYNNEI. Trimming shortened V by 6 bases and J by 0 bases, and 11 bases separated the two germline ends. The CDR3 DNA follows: TGTGCCAGCAGGGTGGATAGCCTGAACACTGAAGCTTTCTTT. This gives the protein CASRVDSLNTEAFF.

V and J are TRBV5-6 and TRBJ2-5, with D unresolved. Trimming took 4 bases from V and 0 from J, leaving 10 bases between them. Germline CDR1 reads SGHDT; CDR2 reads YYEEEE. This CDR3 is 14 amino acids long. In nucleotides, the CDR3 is TGTGCCAGCAGCCCACCGGAGTACCAAGAGACCCAGTACTTC. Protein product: CASSPPEYQETQYF. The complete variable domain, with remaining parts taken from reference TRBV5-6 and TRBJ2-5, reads DAGVTQSPTHLIKTRGQQVTLRCSPKSGHDTVSWYQQALGQGPQFIFQYYEEEERQRGNFPDRFSGHQFPNYSSELNVNALLLGDSALYLCASSPPEYQETQYFGPGTRLLVL.

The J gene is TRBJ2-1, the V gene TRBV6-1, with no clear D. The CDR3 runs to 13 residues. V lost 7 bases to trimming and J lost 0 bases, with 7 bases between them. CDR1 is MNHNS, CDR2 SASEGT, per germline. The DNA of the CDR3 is TGTGCCAGCATCCAGAGCTCCTACAATGAGCAGTTCTTC. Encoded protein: CASIQSSYNEQFF.

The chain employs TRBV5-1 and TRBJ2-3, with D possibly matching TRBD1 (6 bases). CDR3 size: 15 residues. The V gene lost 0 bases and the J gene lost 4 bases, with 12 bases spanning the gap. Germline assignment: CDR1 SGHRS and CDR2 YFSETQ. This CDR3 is CASSLEPGEADTQYF. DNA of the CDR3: TGCGCCAGCAGCTTGGAGCCAGGGGAAGCAGATACGCAGTATTTT.

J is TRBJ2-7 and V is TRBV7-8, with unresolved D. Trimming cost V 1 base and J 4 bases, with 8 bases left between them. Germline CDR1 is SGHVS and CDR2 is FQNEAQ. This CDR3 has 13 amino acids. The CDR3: CASSLVWEYEQYF. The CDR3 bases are TGTGCCAGCAGCTTAGTATGGGAATACGAGCAGTACTTC.

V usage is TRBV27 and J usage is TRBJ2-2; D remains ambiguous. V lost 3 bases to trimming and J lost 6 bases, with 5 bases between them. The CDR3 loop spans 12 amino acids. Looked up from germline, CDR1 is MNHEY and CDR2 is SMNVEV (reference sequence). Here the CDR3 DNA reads TGTGCCAGCAGTTTCTTCCCCGGGGAGCTGTTTTTT. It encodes CASSFFPGELFF.

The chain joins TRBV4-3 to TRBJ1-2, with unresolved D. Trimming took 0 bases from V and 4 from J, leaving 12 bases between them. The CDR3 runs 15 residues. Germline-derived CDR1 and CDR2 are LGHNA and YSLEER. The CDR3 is CASSQDRSGLYGYTF. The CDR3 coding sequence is TGCGCCAGCAGCCAAGACCGGTCAGGCCTCTATGGCTACACCTTC.

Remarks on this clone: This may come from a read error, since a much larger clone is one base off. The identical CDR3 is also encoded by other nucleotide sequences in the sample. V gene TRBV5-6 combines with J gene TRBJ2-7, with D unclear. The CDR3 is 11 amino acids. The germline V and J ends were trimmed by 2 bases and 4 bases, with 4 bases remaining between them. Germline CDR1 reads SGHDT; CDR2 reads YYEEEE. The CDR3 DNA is TGTGCCAGCAGCTTAGGGTACGAGCAGTACTTC. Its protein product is CASSLGYEQYF.

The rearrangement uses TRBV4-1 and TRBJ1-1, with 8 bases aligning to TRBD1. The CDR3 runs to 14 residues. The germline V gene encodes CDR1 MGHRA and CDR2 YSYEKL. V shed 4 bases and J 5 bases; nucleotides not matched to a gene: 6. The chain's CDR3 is CASSPRQGTTEAFF. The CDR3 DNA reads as TGCGCCAGCAGCCCTCGACAGGGGACAACTGAAGCTTTCTTT.